This TCR beta chain comes out of a study of shared clonotypes between healthy human individuals. On this clone: Its antigen remains unidentified.

Notes on the study in general: The generation probabilities recorded for non-shared clonotypes fell below those of clonotypes shared by all four donors.

This CDR3 is built from 15 residues. The J segment lost 4 bases and the V segment lost 3 bases, leaving 4 bases of the junction unmatched. Germline CDR1 reads SGHDN; CDR2 reads FVKESK. It was 200 ng DNA, 25,000 to 35,000 T cell genomes, that sorted-subset replicate PCRs used. Sequenced by immunoSEQ multiplex PCR; TCRdb stores in-frame clones only, minus some. In the table there are around 330,000 clones, around 72% of which are singletons. This sequence joins TRBV14 and TRBJ2-1; 9 bases are shared with TRBD1. The clonotype originates from a man under 40 in good health. Sequencing input: memory CD4+ T cells sorted from blood. Specified subset: CD45RA-negative fraction. The CDR3 sequence is CASSHLTGGYNEQFF. CDR3 in DNA: TGTGCCAGCAGCCACCTGACAGGGGGGTACAATGAGCAGTTCTTC.